These 31 T cell receptor beta chains were sequenced from one sample in a study of blood T cell repertoires in COVID-19. This table comes from immunoSEQ multiplex PCR, and its TCRdb copy is limited to in-frame clones, with some not included. The data contain roughly 100,000 clones, 70% to 85% of them singletons. Input material: peripheral blood. These receptors all stem from an elderly woman with active or convalescent COVID-19.

V and J are TRBV10-3 and TRBJ1-1; unclear D gene. Germline lookup yields CDR1 ENHRY and CDR2 SYGVKD. V lost 2 bases and J 7 bases, leaving 8 bases between the germline ends. This CDR3 comprises 12 residues. The CDR3 DNA is TGTGCCATCAGTGAGGTACTCCTTGAAGCTTTCTTT. It encodes CAISEVLLEAFF.

The chain uses TRBV11-3 and TRBJ2-3, with a tentative D call TRBD1 (6 bases). This CDR3 has 14 amino acids. V was cut by 5 bases and J by 5 bases, with 14 bases left in between. The germline CDR1 and CDR2 sequences are SGHNT and YENEEA. In DNA, the CDR3 is TGTGCCAGCAGCCTCAGGGGAGCCGAAGATACGCAGTATTTT. Amino acids: CASSLRGAEDTQYF.

The chain has TRBV15 and TRBJ2-5; 8 bases agree with TRBD2. This CDR3 comprises 17 residues. With 2 bases clipped from V and 5 bases from J, the junction kept 13 bases outside the gene matches. Looked up from germline, CDR1 is LNHNV and CDR2 is YYDKDF (reference sequence). The CDR3, as DNA: TGTGCCACCAGCAGACCCGGGGGGGCCCGTCTTGGGGAGACCCAGTACTTC. This gives the protein CATSRPGGARLGETQYF.

This clone was observed a handful of times. The V and J genes are TRBV4-1 and TRBJ1-5, with 9 bases fitting TRBD1. The germline V gene encodes CDR1 MGHRA and CDR2 YSYEKL. CDR3 size: 15 residues. The V segment lost 1 base and the J segment 5 bases; nucleotides outside the gene matches: 3. CDR3 region: CASSQATGGYQPQHF. The CDR3, as DNA: TGCGCCAGCAGCCAAGCCACAGGGGGCTATCAGCCCCAGCATTTT.

This chain uses TRBV3-1 (or the pseudogene TRBV3-2) with TRBJ2-7; 12 positions match TRBD2. The CDR3 covers 17 residues. In germline, CDR1 is LGHDT, CDR2 YNNKEL (reference sequence). J was trimmed by 7 bases and V by 4 bases; bases with no gene match: 14. CDR3 DNA: TGTGCCAGCAGCCCCACTAGCGGGAGGAGAGGGACTGGGGAGCAGTACTTC. Translated, it gives CASSPTSGRRGTGEQYF.

V gene TRBV10-3 combines with J gene TRBJ1-1; D is possibly TRBD1 (6 bases). With 3 bases removed from V and 2 bases from J, the gap between germline ends came to 22 bases. Germline CDR1 is ENHRY and CDR2 is SYGVKD. The CDR3 loop spans 18 amino acids. DNA of the CDR3: TGTGCCATCAGTGACCCCACAGGGATTGGGGTAGAAAACACTGAAGCTTTCTTT. Translating gives CAISDPTGIGVENTEAFF.

V and J are TRBV7-9 and TRBJ2-7; possible D gene TRBD2, 5 bases. Between the trimmed V and J ends, which lost 5 bases and 1 base, there was a span of 12 bases. CDR1 is SEHNR and CDR2 is FQNEAQ in the germline V gene (reference sequence). The CDR3 is 14 amino acids. The CDR3 DNA reads TGTGCCAGCAGCCCACCGGGATCTTCCTACGAGCAGTACTTC. The encoded protein is CASSPPGSSYEQYF.

The chain has TRBV6-5 and TRBJ1-5; possibly TRBD1 for D (5 bases). V was clipped by 2 bases and J by 4 bases, with 9 bases between them. This CDR3 has 14 amino acids. The germline V gene encodes CDR1 MNHEY and CDR2 SVGAGI. The CDR3 coding sequence is TGTGCCAGCAGTTACAGGGGAACTAATCAGCCCCAGCATTTT. Protein sequence: CASSYRGTNQPQHF.

This chain joins TRBV7-9 and TRBJ2-3; D ambiguous. The CDR3 loop spans 17 amino acids. V dropped 0 bases and J dropped 0 bases, with 13 bases sitting between them. The germline gives CDR1 SEHNR, CDR2 FQNEAQ (reference sequence). The DNA for the CDR3 is TGTGCCAGCAGCTTAGCGGTCCTGGGCCGTAGCACAGATACGCAGTATTTT. Translated, it gives CASSLAVLGRSTDTQYF.

This sequence joins TRBV7-6 and TRBJ2-7, with TRBD1 matching over 10 bases. The junction had 8 bases not matched to a gene; V was cut back by 5 bases and J by 4 bases. The CDR3 loop spans 15 amino acids. CDR1 SGHVS and CDR2 FNYEAQ come from the germline V gene. CDR3 coding DNA: TGTGCCAGCAGCCCCCAGACAGGGGGCGGATACGAGCAGTACTTC. Residues: CASSPQTGGGYEQYF. The complete variable domain, with remaining parts taken from reference TRBV7-6 and TRBJ2-7, reads GAGVSQSPRYKVTKRGQDVALRCDPISGHVSLYWYRQALGQGPEFLTYFNYEAQQDKSGLPNDRFSAERPEGSISTLTIQRTEQRDSAMYRCASSPQTGGGYEQYFGPGTRLTVT.

The chain recombines TRBV9 with TRBJ2-3; TRBD1 matches 7 bases. The ends lost 3 bases at V and 4 bases at J; junction bases unmatched: 5. The length of the CDR3 is 14 residues. Germline V gene data show CDR1 as SGDLS and CDR2 as YYNGEE. CDR3 coding DNA: TGTGCCAGCAGCGCCTGGACAGGTGCAGATACGCAGTATTTT. Translating gives CASSAWTGADTQYF.

The V call is TRBV7-2, the J call TRBJ1-6, with D uncertain. The ends were cut back, 0 bases at V and 8 bases at J, with 11 bases in the middle. This CDR3 comprises 15 residues. Germline assignment: CDR1 SGHTA and CDR2 FQGNSA. The DNA for the CDR3 is TGTGCCAGCAGCTTAGCGGGCAGGCTTCATTCACCCCTCCACTTT. This translates into CASSLAGRLHSPLHF.

The chain couples TRBV28 to TRBJ1-6; 8 nucleotides agree with TRBD1. V lost 6 bases and J lost 6; bases outside the gene matches: 7. The CDR3 extends over 15 amino acids. From germline, CDR1 is MDHEN and CDR2 SYDVKM. For the CDR3, the DNA is TGTGCCAGCAGATTCACGGACAGGGCTAATTCACCCCTCCACTTT. Translating gives CASRFTDRANSPLHF. The full variable domain, completed using reference TRBV28 and TRBJ1-6, is DVKVTQSSRYLVKRTGEKVFLECVQDMDHENMFWYRQDPGLGLRLIYFSYDVKMKEKGDIPEGYSVSREKKERFSLILESASTNQTSMYLCASRFTDRANSPLHFGNGTRLTVT.

The rearrangement joins TRBV11-3 to TRBJ1-1; D is uncertain. CDR1 SGHNT and CDR2 YENEEA come from the germline V gene. Trimming removed 2 bases from V and 0 bases from J, with 7 bases in between. This CDR3 has 14 residues. The CDR3 coding sequence is TGTGCCAGCAGCTTAAATGCGATGAACACTGAAGCTTTCTTT. Translation gives CASSLNAMNTEAFF.

In the case of this clone: Different DNA sequences within this sample yield the same CDR3. The rearrangement joins TRBV6-5 to TRBJ1-1, with TRBD1 matching over 9 bases. Germline CDR1 MNHEY, CDR2 SVGAGI. The V and J ends lost 6 bases and 2 bases, in that order; junction bases with no gene match: 4. The CDR3 is made up of 14 amino acids. The CDR3 nucleotides read TGTGCCAGCAGCTACACAGGGGGCAACACTGAAGCTTTCTTT. The encoded protein is CASSYTGGNTEAFF.

CDR3 nucleotide sequence: TGTGCCAGCACCCAAGGGGGGGGCTTGCGCGAGCAGTACTTC. Translated: CASTQGGGLREQYF. This rearrangement joins TRBV2 to TRBJ2-7; D is possibly TRBD2 (7 bases). CDR1 SNHLY and CDR2 FYNNEI come from the germline V gene. Trimming stripped 7 bases from V and 6 bases from J, with 19 bases between. CDR3 size: 14 residues.

The rearrangement joins TRBV30 to TRBJ1-6; TRBD1 matches 8 bases. After removal of 3 bases from V and 8 bases from J, the junction contained 6 bases not matched to a gene. Per the germline V gene, CDR1 is GTSNPN and CDR2 is SVGIG (reference sequence). This CDR3 is 14 amino acids long. The CDR3 DNA reads as TGTGCCTGGAGAGCCGGGACAGGCTATTCACCCCTCCACTTT. Its protein is CAWRAGTGYSPLHF.

The CDR3, as DNA: TGTGCCAGCAGCTTAGGACAGGTTGCTGAAGCTTTCTTT. Its protein is CASSLGQVAEAFF. The chain recombines TRBV11-2 with TRBJ1-1, with TRBD1 as a possible D gene (6 bases). The length of the CDR3 is 13 residues. CDR1 and CDR2 from the germline V gene are SGHAT and FQNNGV. The V and J ends lost 1 base and 6 bases respectively, with 9 bases between them. Looking up the rest from reference TRBV11-2 and TRBJ1-1 gives the full variable domain: EAGVAQSPRYKIIEKRQSVAFWCNPISGHATLYWYQQILGQGPKLLIQFQNNGVVDDSQLPKDRFSAERLKGVDSTLKIQPAKLEDSAVYLCASSLGQVAEAFFGQGTRLTVV.

This rearrangement joins TRBV6-5 to TRBJ1-5; D gene uncertain. Trimming shortened V by 8 bases and J by 2 bases, and 13 bases separated the two germline ends. Germline CDR1 MNHEY, CDR2 SVGAGI. The CDR3 contains 14 residues. CDR3 sequence reads: CASLEVGGNQPQHF. CDR3 bases: TGTGCCAGCCTCGAGGTAGGTGGCAATCAGCCCCAGCATTTT.

The V and J genes are TRBV29-1 and TRBJ2-1; TRBD2 aligns across 10 bases. Germline V CDR1 and CDR2: SQVTM, ANQGSEA. Unmatched junction bases numbered 8, after V lost 4 bases and J lost 14 bases. The CDR3 is made up of 12 amino acids. The CDR3 reads CSVGPSGRREFF. As DNA, the CDR3 is TGCAGCGTTGGACCTAGCGGGAGACGAGAGTTCTTC.

This clone occurred once. V gene TRBV28 combines with J gene TRBJ2-1, with 15 positions matching TRBD2. Germline V gives CDR1 MDHEN, CDR2 SYDVKM. CDR3 length: 16 residues. Trimming removed 4 bases from V and 12 bases from J; junction bases left unmatched: 10. CDR3 DNA sequence: TGTGCCAGCAGTTCAGGCGGACTAGCGGGAGGGGTGGCGCAGTTCTTC. It codes for CASSSGGLAGGVAQFF.

The V and J genes are TRBV7-9 and TRBJ1-4; 11 bases map to TRBD1. This CDR3 has 17 amino acids. Germline CDR1 reads SEHNR; CDR2 reads FQNEAQ (reference sequence). The junction had 11 bases not matched to a gene; V was cut back by 4 bases and J by 7 bases. DNA for the CDR3: TGTGCCAGCAGCTCCCTCCTCGGGACAGGGGGTAGTGAAAAACTGTTTTTT. Translation gives CASSSLLGTGGSEKLFF.

This chain links TRBV30 with TRBJ2-3; D possibly corresponds to TRBD1 (5 bases). The germline V and J ends were trimmed by 3 bases and 4 bases, with 8 bases remaining between them. Germline lookup yields CDR1 GTSNPN and CDR2 SVGIG (reference sequence). The CDR3 sequence is 12 residues long. CDR3 sequence (DNA): TGTGCCTGGAGCGCCAGGGCAGATACGCAGTATTTT. It encodes CAWSARADTQYF.

V gene TRBV2 combines with J gene TRBJ2-3; tentatively, D is TRBD2 (5 bases). The length of the CDR3 is 14 residues. V was clipped by 6 bases and J by 2 bases, with 12 bases between them. Germline-derived CDR1 and CDR2 are SNHLY and FYNNEI. The CDR3 region is CASSRRRITDTQYF. CDR3 bases: TGTGCCAGCAGCCGACGGAGGATCACAGATACGCAGTATTTT.

This chain joins TRBV4-1 and TRBJ1-1; D is perhaps TRBD1 (6 bases). The CDR3 runs 14 residues. With 2 bases removed from V and 6 bases from J, the gap between germline ends came to 13 bases. Per the germline V gene, CDR1 is MGHRA and CDR2 is YSYEKL. Here the CDR3 DNA reads TGCGCCAGCAGCCAAAGGGACACCTACTCTGAAGCTTTCTTT. Its translation is CASSQRDTYSEAFF.

The chain employs TRBV5-1 and TRBJ2-3; TRBD1 agrees at 7 bases. CDR1 and CDR2 (germline): SGHRS, YFSETQ. V dropped 1 base and J dropped 3; count of bases not matched to a gene: 2. The CDR3 runs 14 residues. The DNA of the CDR3 is TGCGCCAGCAGCTTGAGGGGGCCGACAGATACGCAGTATTTT. Its translation: CASSLRGPTDTQYF.

This sequence joins TRBV11-2 and TRBJ2-5, with D tentatively TRBD1 (6 bases). V gave up 8 bases and J gave up 1 base, with 17 bases separating them. The V gene's germline CDR1 is SGHAT and CDR2 FQNNGV. This CDR3 contains 15 residues. The CDR3 sequence is CASRTEHSSQETQYF. CDR3 sequence (DNA): TGTGCCAGCCGGACAGAACACTCCTCCCAAGAGACCCAGTACTTC.

The chain uses TRBV7-2 and TRBJ2-1; tentatively, D is TRBD2 (5 bases). Per the germline V gene, CDR1 is SGHTA and CDR2 is FQGNSA. Trimming shortened V by 0 bases and J by 0 bases, and 6 bases separated the two germline ends. This CDR3 is 15 amino acids long. As DNA, the CDR3 is TGTGCCAGCAGCTTAGCGGGGAGCTCCTACAATGAGCAGTTCTTC. Translation: CASSLAGSSYNEQFF.

V is TRBV20-1 and J is TRBJ2-5; TRBD1 matches 9 bases. The length of the CDR3 is 14 residues. V trimming: 3 bases; J trimming: 5 bases; junction bases outside the gene matches: 7. Germline assignment: CDR1 DFQATT and CDR2 SNEGSKA (reference sequence). This chain's CDR3 is CSASPGQGYETQYF. The CDR3 DNA sequence: TGCAGTGCTAGTCCGGGACAGGGCTACGAGACCCAGTACTTC.

This rearrangement joins TRBV4-3 to TRBJ2-7; 8 bases align to TRBD2. J was trimmed by 4 bases and V by 0 bases; bases with no gene match: 5. Germline V gene lookup returns CDR1 LGHNA and CDR2 YSLEER. This CDR3 region has 15 residues. CDR3 DNA: TGCGCCAGCAGCCAAGATCTTGGACTAGCTTACGAGCAGTACTTC. As protein: CASSQDLGLAYEQYF.

The chain joins TRBV19 to TRBJ2-2; 8 positions match TRBD1. Germline loops: CDR1 LNHDA, CDR2 SQIVND (reference sequence). The ends lost 4 bases at V and 2 bases at J; junction bases unmatched: 9. The CDR3 has 17 residues. The CDR3 DNA reads as TGTGCCAGTAGTAAATTACCAGGACAGGGCAACACCGGGGAGCTGTTTTTT. Translated: CASSKLPGQGNTGELFF.